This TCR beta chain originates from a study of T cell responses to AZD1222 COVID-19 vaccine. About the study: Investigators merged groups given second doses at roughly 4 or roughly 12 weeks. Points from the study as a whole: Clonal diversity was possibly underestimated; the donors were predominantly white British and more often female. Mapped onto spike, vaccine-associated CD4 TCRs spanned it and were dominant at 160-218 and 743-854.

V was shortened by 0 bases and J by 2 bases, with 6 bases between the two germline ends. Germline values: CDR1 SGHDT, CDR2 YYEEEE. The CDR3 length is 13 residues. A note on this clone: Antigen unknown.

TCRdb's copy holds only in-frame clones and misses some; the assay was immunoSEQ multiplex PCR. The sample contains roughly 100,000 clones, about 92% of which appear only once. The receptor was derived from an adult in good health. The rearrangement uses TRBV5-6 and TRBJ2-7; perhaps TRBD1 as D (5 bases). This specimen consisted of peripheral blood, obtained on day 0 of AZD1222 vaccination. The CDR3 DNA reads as TGTGCCAGCAGCTTGGCAGGGCCCTACGAGCAGTACTTC. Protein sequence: CASSLAGPYEQYF.